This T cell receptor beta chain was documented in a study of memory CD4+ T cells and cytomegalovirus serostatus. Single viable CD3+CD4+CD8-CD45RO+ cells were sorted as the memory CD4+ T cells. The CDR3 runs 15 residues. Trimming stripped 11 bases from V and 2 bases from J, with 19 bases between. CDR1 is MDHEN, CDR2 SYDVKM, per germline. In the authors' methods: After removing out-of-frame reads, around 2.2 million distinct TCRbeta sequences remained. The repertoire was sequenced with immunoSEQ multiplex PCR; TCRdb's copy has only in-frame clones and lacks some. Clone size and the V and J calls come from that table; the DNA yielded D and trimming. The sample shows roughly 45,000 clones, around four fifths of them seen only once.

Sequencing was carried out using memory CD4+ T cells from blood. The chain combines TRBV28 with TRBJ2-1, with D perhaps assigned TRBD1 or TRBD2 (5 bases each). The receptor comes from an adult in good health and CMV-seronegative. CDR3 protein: CAGKRGRGAYNEQFF. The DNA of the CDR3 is TGTGCCGGGAAGCGAGGACGGGGCGCCTACAATGAGCAGTTCTTC.